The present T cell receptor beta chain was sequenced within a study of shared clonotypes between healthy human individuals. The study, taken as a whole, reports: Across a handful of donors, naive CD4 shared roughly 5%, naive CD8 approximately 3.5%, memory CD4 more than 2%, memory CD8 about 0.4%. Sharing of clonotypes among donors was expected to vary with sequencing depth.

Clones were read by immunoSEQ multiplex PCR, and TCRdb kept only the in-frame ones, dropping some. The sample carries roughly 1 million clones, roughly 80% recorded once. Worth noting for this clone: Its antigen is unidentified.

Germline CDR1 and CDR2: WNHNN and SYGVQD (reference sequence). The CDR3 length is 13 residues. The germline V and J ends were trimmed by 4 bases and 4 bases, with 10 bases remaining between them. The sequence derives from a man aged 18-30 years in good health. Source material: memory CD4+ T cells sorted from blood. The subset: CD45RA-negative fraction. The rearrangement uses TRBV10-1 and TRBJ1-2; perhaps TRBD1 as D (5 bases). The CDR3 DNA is TGCGCCAGCAGTGCCGACAGTTCCTATGGCTACACCTTC. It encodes CASSADSSYGYTF.